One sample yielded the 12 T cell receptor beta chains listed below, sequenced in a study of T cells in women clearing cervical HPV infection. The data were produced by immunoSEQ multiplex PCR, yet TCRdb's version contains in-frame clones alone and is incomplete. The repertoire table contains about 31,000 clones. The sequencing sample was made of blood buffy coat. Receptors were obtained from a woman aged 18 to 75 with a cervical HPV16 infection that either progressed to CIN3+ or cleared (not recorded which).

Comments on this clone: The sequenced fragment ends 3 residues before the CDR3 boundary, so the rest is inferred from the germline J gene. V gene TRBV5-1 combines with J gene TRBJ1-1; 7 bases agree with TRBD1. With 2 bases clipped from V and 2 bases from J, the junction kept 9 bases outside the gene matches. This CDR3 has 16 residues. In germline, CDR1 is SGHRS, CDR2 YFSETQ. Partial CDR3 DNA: TGCGCCAGCAGCTTTTGGGCCGACAGGGCCAACACTGAA. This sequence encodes CASSFWADRANTE. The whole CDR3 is CASSFWADRANTEAFF. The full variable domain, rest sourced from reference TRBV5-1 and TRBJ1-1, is KAGVTQTPRYLIKTRGQQVTLSCSPISGHRSVSWYQQTPGQGLQFLFEYFSETQRNKGNFPGRFSGRQFSNSRSEMNVSTLELGDSALYLCASSFWADRANTEAFFGQGTRLTVV.

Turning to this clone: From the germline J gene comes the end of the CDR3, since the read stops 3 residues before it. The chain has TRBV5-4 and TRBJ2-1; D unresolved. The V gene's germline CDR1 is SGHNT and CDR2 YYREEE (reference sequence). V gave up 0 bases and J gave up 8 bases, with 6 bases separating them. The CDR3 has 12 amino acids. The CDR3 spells CASSLGLDEQFF. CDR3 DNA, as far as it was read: TGTGCCAGCAGCTTGGGACTCGATGAG.

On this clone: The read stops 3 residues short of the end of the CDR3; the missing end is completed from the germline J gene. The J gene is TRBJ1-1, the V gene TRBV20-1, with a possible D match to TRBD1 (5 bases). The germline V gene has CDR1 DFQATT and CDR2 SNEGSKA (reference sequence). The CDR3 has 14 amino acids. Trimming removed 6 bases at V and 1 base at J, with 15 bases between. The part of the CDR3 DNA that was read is TGCAGTGCCCCCTGGGGCAGGAGGAACACTGAA. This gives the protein CSAPWGRRNTE. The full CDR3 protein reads CSAPWGRRNTEAFF.

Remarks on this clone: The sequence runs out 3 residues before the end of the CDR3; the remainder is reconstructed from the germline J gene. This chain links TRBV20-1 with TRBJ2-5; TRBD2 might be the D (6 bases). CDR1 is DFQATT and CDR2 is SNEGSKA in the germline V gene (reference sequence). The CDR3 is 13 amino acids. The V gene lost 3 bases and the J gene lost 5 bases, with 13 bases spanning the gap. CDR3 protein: CSASILAGETQYF. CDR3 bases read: TGCAGTGCTAGCATACTAGCCGGGGAGACC.

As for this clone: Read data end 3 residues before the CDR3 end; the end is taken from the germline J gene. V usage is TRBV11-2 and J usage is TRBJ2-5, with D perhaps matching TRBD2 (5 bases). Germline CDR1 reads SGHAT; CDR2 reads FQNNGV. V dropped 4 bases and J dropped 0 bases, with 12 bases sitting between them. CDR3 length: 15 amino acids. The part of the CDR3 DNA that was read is TGTGCCAGCAGCTCCGCGGGCCGCAACCAAGAGACC. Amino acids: CASSSAGRNQET. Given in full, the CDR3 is CASSSAGRNQETQYF.

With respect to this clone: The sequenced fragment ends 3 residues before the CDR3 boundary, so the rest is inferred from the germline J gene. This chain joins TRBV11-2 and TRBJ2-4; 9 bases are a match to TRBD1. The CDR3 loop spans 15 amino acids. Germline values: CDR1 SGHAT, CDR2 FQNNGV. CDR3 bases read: TGTGCCAGCAGCTTAGGGACAGGGGCCAGGGGTGGT. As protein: CASSLGTGARGG. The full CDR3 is CASSLGTGARGGQYF.

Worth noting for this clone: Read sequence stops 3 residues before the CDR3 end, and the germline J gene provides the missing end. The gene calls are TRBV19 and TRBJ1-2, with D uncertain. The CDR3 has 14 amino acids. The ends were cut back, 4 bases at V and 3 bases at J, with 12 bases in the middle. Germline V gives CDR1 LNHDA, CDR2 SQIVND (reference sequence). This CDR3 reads CASSKTSRDYGYTF. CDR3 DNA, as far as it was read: TGTGCCAGTAGTAAGACTTCCAGAGACTATGGC.

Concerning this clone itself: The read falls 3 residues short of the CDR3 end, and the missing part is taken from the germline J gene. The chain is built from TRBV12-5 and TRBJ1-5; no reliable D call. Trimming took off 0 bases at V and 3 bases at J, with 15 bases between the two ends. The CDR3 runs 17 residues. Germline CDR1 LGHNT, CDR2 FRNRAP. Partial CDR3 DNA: TGTGCTAGTGGTTTGGTACTGACGAGAGACATCAATCAGCCC. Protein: CASGLVLTRDINQP. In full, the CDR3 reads CASGLVLTRDINQPQHF.

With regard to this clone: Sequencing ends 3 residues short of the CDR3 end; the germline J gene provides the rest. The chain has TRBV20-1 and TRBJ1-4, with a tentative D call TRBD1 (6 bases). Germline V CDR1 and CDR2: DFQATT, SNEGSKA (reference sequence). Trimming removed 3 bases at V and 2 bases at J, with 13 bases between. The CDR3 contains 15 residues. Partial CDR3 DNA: TGCAGTGCTAGGGCCACAGGGATTACTAATGAAAAA. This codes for CSARATGITNEK. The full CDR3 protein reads CSARATGITNEKLFF.

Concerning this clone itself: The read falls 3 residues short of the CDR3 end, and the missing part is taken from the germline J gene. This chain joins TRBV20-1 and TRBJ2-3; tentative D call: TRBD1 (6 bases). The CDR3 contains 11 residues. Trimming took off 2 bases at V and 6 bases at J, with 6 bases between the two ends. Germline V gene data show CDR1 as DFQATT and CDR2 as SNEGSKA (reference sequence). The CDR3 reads CSARQGDTQYF. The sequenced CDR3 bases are TGCAGTGCTAGACAGGGGGATACG.

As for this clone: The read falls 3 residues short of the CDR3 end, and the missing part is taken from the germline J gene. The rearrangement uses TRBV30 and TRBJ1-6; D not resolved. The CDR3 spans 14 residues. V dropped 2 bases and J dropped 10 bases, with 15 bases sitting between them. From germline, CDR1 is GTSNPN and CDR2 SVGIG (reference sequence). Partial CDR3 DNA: TGTGCCTGGAGTAGTGATGGGCTAAACTCACCC. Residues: CAWSSDGLNSP. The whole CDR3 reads CAWSSDGLNSPLHF.

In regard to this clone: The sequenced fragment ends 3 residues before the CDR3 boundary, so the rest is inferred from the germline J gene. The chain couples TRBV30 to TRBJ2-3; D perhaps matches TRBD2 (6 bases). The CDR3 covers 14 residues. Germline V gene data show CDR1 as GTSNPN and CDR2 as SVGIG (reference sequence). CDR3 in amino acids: CAWGGWGTRETQYF. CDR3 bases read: TGTGCCTGGGGGGGTTGGGGGACTCGGGAGACG. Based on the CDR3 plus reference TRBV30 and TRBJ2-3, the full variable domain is SQTIHQWPATLVQPVGSPLSLECTVEGTSNPNLYWYRQAAGRGLQLLFYSVGIGQISSEVPQNLSASRPQDRQFILSSKKLLLSDSGFYLCAWGGWGTRETQYFGPGTRLTVL.